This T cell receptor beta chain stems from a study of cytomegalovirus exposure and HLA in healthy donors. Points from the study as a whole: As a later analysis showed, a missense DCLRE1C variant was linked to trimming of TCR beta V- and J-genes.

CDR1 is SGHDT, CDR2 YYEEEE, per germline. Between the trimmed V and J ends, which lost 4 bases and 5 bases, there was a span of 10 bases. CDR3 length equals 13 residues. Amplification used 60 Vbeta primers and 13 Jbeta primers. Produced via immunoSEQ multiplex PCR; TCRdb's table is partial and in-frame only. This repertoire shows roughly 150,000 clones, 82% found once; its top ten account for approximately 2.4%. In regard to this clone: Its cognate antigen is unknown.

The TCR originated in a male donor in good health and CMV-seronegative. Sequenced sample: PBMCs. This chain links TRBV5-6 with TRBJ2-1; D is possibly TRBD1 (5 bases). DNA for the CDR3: TGTGCCAGCAGCCTACCAGGGAACAATGAGCAGTTCTTC. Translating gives CASSLPGNNEQFF.